A selection of T cell receptor beta chains follows, all from one sample in a study of PD-1 blockade in classical Hodgkin lymphoma. Profiled with immunoSEQ multiplex PCR; TCRdb holds only in-frame clones, not every one. Of approximately 31,000 clones listed, around 80% are singletons. Material: CD4+ T cells from blood, obtained before the fourth cycle of nivolumab. The source is a human donor with classical Hodgkin lymphoma. CDR3s include the opening cysteine and the closing phenylalanine or tryptophan. D genes are given only for firm matches. Size tells how often a clone was seen (once, few, many) or the class of an expanded clone, and some rows leave it out.

cdr3_length: 16
j_call: TRBJ2-5
clone_size: NA
v_call: TRBV7-2
d_call: TRBD2
cdr3_nt: TGTGCCAGCAGCTTAGCGGACATAGCGGGACAAGAGACCCAGTACTTC
cdr3_aa: CASSLADIAGQETQYF

cdr3_length: 15
j_call: TRBJ1-4
clone_size: NA
v_call: TRBV9
d_call: TRBD1
cdr3_nt: TGTGCCAGCAGCACTACAGGGGTCGGGTATGAAAAACTGTTTTTT
cdr3_aa: CASSTTGVGYEKLFF

cdr3_length: 14
j_call: TRBJ2-2
clone_size: NA
v_call: TRBV9
d_call: NA
cdr3_nt: TGTGCCAGCAAACACAGGGCGAACACCGGGGAGCTGTTTTTT
cdr3_aa: CASKHRANTGELFF

cdr3_length: 15
j_call: TRBJ2-1
clone_size: NA
v_call: TRBV5-1
d_call: TRBD2
cdr3_nt: TGCGCCAGCAGCTTGTCGGCTAGCGGGGTCCATGAGCAGTTCTTC
cdr3_aa: CASSLSASGVHEQFF

cdr3_length: 15
j_call: TRBJ1-1
clone_size: NA
v_call: TRBV7-2
d_call: TRBD1
cdr3_nt: TGTGCCAGCAGCTTAAATGGCCGACAGGGCGGAGGTGAGGATTTT
cdr3_aa: CASSLNGRQGGGEDF

cdr3_length: 14
j_call: TRBJ1-2
clone_size: NA
v_call: TRBV12-5
d_call: NA
cdr3_nt: TGTGCTAGTGCCCCCGGGGGGCTGGGGTATGGCTACACCTTC
cdr3_aa: CASAPGGLGYGYTF

cdr3_length: 15
j_call: TRBJ2-2
clone_size: NA
v_call: TRBV18
d_call: NA
cdr3_nt: TGTGCCAGCTCACCCATCATGACGAACACCGGGGAGCTGTTTTTT
cdr3_aa: CASSPIMTNTGELFF

cdr3_length: 15
j_call: TRBJ2-7
clone_size: NA
v_call: TRBV5-1
d_call: TRBD1
cdr3_nt: TGCGCCAGCAGCTTGTTCGGACAGGGGGTTAACGAGCAGTACTTC
cdr3_aa: CASSLFGQGVNEQYF

cdr3_length: 19
j_call: TRBJ1-2
clone_size: NA
v_call: TRBV4-3
d_call: TRBD1
cdr3_nt: TGCGCCAGCAGCCAAGTACTTCCTCTCCGGACAGGGGTCGGCTATGGCTACACCTTC
cdr3_aa: CASSQVLPLRTGVGYGYTF

cdr3_length: 13
j_call: TRBJ1-1
clone_size: once
v_call: TRBV7-2
d_call: NA
cdr3_nt: TGTGCCAGCAGCCCGCTGTTGAACACTGAAGCTTTCTTT
cdr3_aa: CASSPLLNTEAFF

cdr3_length: 17
j_call: TRBJ2-1
clone_size: NA
v_call: TRBV7-2
d_call: TRBD2
cdr3_nt: TGTGCCAGCAGCCCAGAGGTTTGGGGGGGGGATTACAATGAGCAGTTCTTC
cdr3_aa: CASSPEVWGGDYNEQFF

cdr3_length: 14
j_call: TRBJ1-1
clone_size: NA
v_call: TRBV18
d_call: NA
cdr3_nt: TGTGCCAGCGTCCCCATGGGGGGGAACACTGAAGCTTTCTTT
cdr3_aa: CASVPMGGNTEAFF

cdr3_length: 15
j_call: TRBJ1-6
clone_size: NA
v_call: TRBV2
d_call: TRBD1
cdr3_nt: TGTGCCAGCATCAGGTTGGGGACAGGCCGTCCCCCCCTCCACTTT
cdr3_aa: CASIRLGTGRPPLHF

cdr3_length: 12
j_call: TRBJ1-1
clone_size: NA
v_call: TRBV18
d_call: NA
cdr3_nt: TGTGCCAGCTCTTCCACAGGCACTGAAGCTTTCTTT
cdr3_aa: CASSSTGTEAFF

cdr3_length: 15
j_call: TRBJ2-3
clone_size: NA
v_call: TRBV11-2
d_call: TRBD1
cdr3_nt: TGTGCCAGCAGCTTATCCCGACAGGGAACAGATACGCAGTATTTT
cdr3_aa: CASSLSRQGTDTQYF

cdr3_length: 16
j_call: TRBJ1-3
clone_size: NA
v_call: TRBV7-6
d_call: NA
cdr3_nt: TGTGCCAGCAGCTTAATGGGTGGGAACTCTGGAAACACCATATATTTT
cdr3_aa: CASSLMGGNSGNTIYF

cdr3_length: 13
j_call: TRBJ1-1
clone_size: NA
v_call: TRBV19
d_call: TRBD1
cdr3_nt: TGTGCCAGCGCTGGACAGGGGCACACTGAAGCTTTCTTT
cdr3_aa: CASAGQGHTEAFF

cdr3_length: 16
j_call: TRBJ2-3
clone_size: NA
v_call: TRBV19
d_call: NA
cdr3_nt: TGTGCCAGTAGAGTTGACGGGACAATAACAACAGATACGCAGTATTTT
cdr3_aa: CASRVDGTITTDTQYF

cdr3_length: 13
j_call: TRBJ1-2
clone_size: NA
v_call: TRBV30
d_call: NA
cdr3_nt: TGTGCCTGGAGTGGGGGCAGGTCTTTTGGCTACACCTTC
cdr3_aa: CAWSGGRSFGYTF

cdr3_length: 17
j_call: TRBJ2-7
clone_size: NA
v_call: TRBV5-5
d_call: TRBD2
cdr3_nt: TGTGCCAGCAGCTTAGGGCTAGCGGGGGTCCCAGGCTACGAGCAGTACTTC
cdr3_aa: CASSLGLAGVPGYEQYF

cdr3_length: 14
j_call: TRBJ1-2
clone_size: NA
v_call: TRBV19
d_call: NA
cdr3_nt: TGTGCCAGTAGTATAAGCAGTACGAACTATGGCTACACCTTC
cdr3_aa: CASSISSTNYGYTF

cdr3_length: 14
j_call: TRBJ2-2
clone_size: NA
v_call: TRBV7-3
d_call: NA
cdr3_nt: TGTGCCAGCAGCTTACTACCAGGGGTCGGGGAGCTGTTTTTT
cdr3_aa: CASSLLPGVGELFF

cdr3_length: 13
j_call: TRBJ2-3
clone_size: NA
v_call: TRBV2
d_call: NA
cdr3_nt: TGTGCCAGCAGTGTGGAGTCCACAGATACGCAGTATTTT
cdr3_aa: CASSVESTDTQYF

cdr3_length: 14
j_call: TRBJ1-5
clone_size: NA
v_call: TRBV19
d_call: NA
cdr3_nt: TGTGCCAGTAGTGTATACTTTGAGGGGCAGCCCCAGCATTTT
cdr3_aa: CASSVYFEGQPQHF

cdr3_length: 15
j_call: TRBJ2-2
clone_size: NA
v_call: TRBV30
d_call: NA
cdr3_nt: TGTGCCTGGAGTGGACAGTTGGCGAACACCGGGGAGCTGTTTTTT
cdr3_aa: CAWSGQLANTGELFF

cdr3_length: 14
j_call: TRBJ2-3
clone_size: NA
v_call: TRBV11-3
d_call: TRBD2
cdr3_nt: TGTGCCAGCAGCTTAGCGCGGGGGGTCGATACGCAGTATTTT
cdr3_aa: CASSLARGVDTQYF

cdr3_length: 13
j_call: TRBJ1-2
clone_size: NA
v_call: TRBV5-1
d_call: TRBD1
cdr3_nt: TGCGCCAGCAGCACCCGGACAGGGTTTGGCTACACCTTC
cdr3_aa: CASSTRTGFGYTF

cdr3_length: 15
j_call: TRBJ2-2
clone_size: NA
v_call: TRBV28
d_call: TRBD1
cdr3_nt: TGTGCCAGCAGGCGGACAGGTTTTAGCACCGGGGAGCTGTTTTTT
cdr3_aa: CASRRTGFSTGELFF

cdr3_length: 18
j_call: TRBJ1-2
clone_size: NA
v_call: TRBV9
d_call: TRBD1
cdr3_nt: TGTGCCAGCAGCGTAGTCGGGACAGGGGGCCCCCCCTACTATGGCTACACCTTC
cdr3_aa: CASSVVGTGGPPYYGYTF

cdr3_length: 12
j_call: TRBJ2-7
clone_size: NA
v_call: TRBV18
d_call: NA
cdr3_nt: TGTGCCAGCTCACCAACAACCTACGAGCAGTACTTC
cdr3_aa: CASSPTTYEQYF

cdr3_length: 12
j_call: TRBJ1-6
clone_size: few
v_call: TRBV25-1
d_call: NA
cdr3_nt: TGTGCCAGTCCATGGATGAATTCACCCCTCCACTTT
cdr3_aa: CASPWMNSPLHF

cdr3_length: 13
j_call: TRBJ2-3
clone_size: once
v_call: TRBV7-2
d_call: TRBD2
cdr3_nt: TGTGCCAGCAGGGCGGGGGGGTCAGATACGCAGTATTTT
cdr3_aa: CASRAGGSDTQYF

cdr3_length: 16
j_call: TRBJ1-6
clone_size: NA
v_call: TRBV13
d_call: NA
cdr3_nt: TGTGCCAGCAGACCTACAGGGAGCTCCTATAATTCACCCCTCCACTTT
cdr3_aa: CASRPTGSSYNSPLHF

cdr3_length: 13
j_call: TRBJ1-1
clone_size: NA
v_call: TRBV12-5
d_call: NA
cdr3_nt: TGTGCTAGTGGTTTGCTGGGGAACACTGAAGCTTTCTTT
cdr3_aa: CASGLLGNTEAFF

cdr3_length: 23
j_call: TRBJ2-7
clone_size: NA
v_call: TRBV12-2
d_call: NA
cdr3_nt: TGTGCAAGTCGCTTAGCCTGGGGGGATCGCTGGGACAGGGATAAAATGAACGTCTACGAGCAGTACTTC
cdr3_aa: CASRLAWGDRWDRDKMNVYEQYF

cdr3_length: 13
j_call: TRBJ2-5
clone_size: NA
v_call: TRBV6-6
d_call: NA
cdr3_nt: TGTGCCAGCAGTTGGGACAACCAAGAGACCCAGTACTTC
cdr3_aa: CASSWDNQETQYF

cdr3_length: 15
j_call: TRBJ1-6
clone_size: few
v_call: TRBV28
d_call: NA
cdr3_nt: TGTGCCAGCACCCCTGCGGCAGCTGATAATTCACCCCTCCACTTT
cdr3_aa: CASTPAAADNSPLHF

cdr3_length: 13
j_call: TRBJ1-4
clone_size: NA
v_call: TRBV10-2
d_call: TRBD1
cdr3_nt: TGCGCCAGCCACGACAGGGCCGCTGAAAAACTGTTTTTT
cdr3_aa: CASHDRAAEKLFF

cdr3_length: 16
j_call: TRBJ1-2
clone_size: NA
v_call: TRBV10-3
d_call: TRBD1
cdr3_nt: TGTGCCATCAGTGAGCCCGGGACAGCTTCTAACTATGGCTACACCTTC
cdr3_aa: CAISEPGTASNYGYTF

cdr3_length: 15
j_call: TRBJ2-7
clone_size: NA
v_call: TRBV6-1
d_call: NA
cdr3_nt: TGTGCCAGCAGTCCCGGTGGGACTCATTCCTACGAGCAGTACTTC
cdr3_aa: CASSPGGTHSYEQYF

cdr3_length: 18
j_call: TRBJ1-4
clone_size: NA
v_call: TRBV7-9
d_call: NA
cdr3_nt: TGTGCCAGCAGCTTGGCGGGGATTCTGAGGGCAACTAATGAAAAACTGTTTTTT
cdr3_aa: CASSLAGILRATNEKLFF

cdr3_length: 14
j_call: TRBJ1-4
clone_size: once
v_call: TRBV4-3
d_call: NA
cdr3_nt: TGCGCCAGCAGCCAAGAACGGGCTAATGAAAAACTGTTTTTT
cdr3_aa: CASSQERANEKLFF

cdr3_length: 15
j_call: TRBJ2-2
clone_size: NA
v_call: TRBV12-5
d_call: NA
cdr3_nt: TGTGCTAGTGGTCTAGGACAGACGAACACCGGGGAGCTGTTTTTT
cdr3_aa: CASGLGQTNTGELFF

cdr3_length: 15
j_call: TRBJ1-1
clone_size: few
v_call: TRBV4-3
d_call: NA
cdr3_nt: TGCGCCAGCAGTCCCGGGGCATCGAGGAACACTGAAGCTTTCTTT
cdr3_aa: CASSPGASRNTEAFF

cdr3_length: 17
j_call: TRBJ1-2
clone_size: NA
v_call: TRBV30
d_call: TRBD1
cdr3_nt: TGTGCCTGGAGTTCCCAAAGGATTAGGGGGCGAGGCTATGGCTACACCTTC
cdr3_aa: CAWSSQRIRGRGYGYTF

cdr3_length: 14
j_call: TRBJ1-4
clone_size: NA
v_call: TRBV5-4
d_call: NA
cdr3_nt: TGTGCCAGCAGCTTGGAGGGGAGGGGGGAAAAACTGTTTTTT
cdr3_aa: CASSLEGRGEKLFF

cdr3_length: 13
j_call: TRBJ2-5
clone_size: NA
v_call: TRBV7-7
d_call: NA
cdr3_nt: TGTGCCAGCAGCCTTGACAAGGAAGAGACCCAGTACTTC
cdr3_aa: CASSLDKEETQYF

cdr3_length: 10
j_call: TRBJ1-4
clone_size: NA
v_call: TRBV30
d_call: TRBD1
cdr3_nt: TGTGCCTCCGGGACAGTAGAACTGTTTTTT
cdr3_aa: CASGTVELFF

cdr3_length: 17
j_call: TRBJ2-3
clone_size: NA
v_call: TRBV2
d_call: TRBD2
cdr3_nt: TGTGCCGCAAGAGGCAGGACTAGCGGGGGGAGCACAGATACGCAGTATTTT
cdr3_aa: CAARGRTSGGSTDTQYF

cdr3_length: 11
j_call: TRBJ2-7
clone_size: NA
v_call: TRBV30
d_call: TRBD1
cdr3_nt: TGTGCCTGGGACAGGGCCTACGAGCAGTACTTC
cdr3_aa: CAWDRAYEQYF

cdr3_length: 13
j_call: TRBJ1-1
clone_size: NA
v_call: TRBV30
d_call: NA
cdr3_nt: TGTGCCTGGAGCCAAGACAGAGTCACTGAAGCTTTCTTT
cdr3_aa: CAWSQDRVTEAFF

cdr3_length: 13
j_call: TRBJ1-5
clone_size: NA
v_call: TRBV6-1
d_call: NA
cdr3_nt: TGTGCCAGCAGTGTCAATAGCAATCAGCCCCAGCATTTT
cdr3_aa: CASSVNSNQPQHF

cdr3_length: 13
j_call: TRBJ2-7
clone_size: NA
v_call: TRBV27
d_call: NA
cdr3_nt: TGTGCCAGCAGCCGGATCCCCAGGGAAGAGCAGTACTTC
cdr3_aa: CASSRIPREEQYF

cdr3_length: 14
j_call: TRBJ1-2
clone_size: NA
v_call: TRBV2
d_call: NA
cdr3_nt: TGTGCCAGCACGATCCAGACGGGGATCTATGGCTACACCTTC
cdr3_aa: CASTIQTGIYGYTF

cdr3_length: 13
j_call: TRBJ1-1
clone_size: NA
v_call: TRBV2
d_call: NA
cdr3_nt: TGTGCCAGCAGTTACAGGCAGAACACTGAAGCTTTCTTT
cdr3_aa: CASSYRQNTEAFF

cdr3_length: 16
j_call: TRBJ2-1
clone_size: NA
v_call: TRBV28
d_call: TRBD2
cdr3_nt: TGTGCCAGCAGTTTCCCCTCTGTCGGGGGGGCAGGTGAGCAGTTCTTC
cdr3_aa: CASSFPSVGGAGEQFF

cdr3_length: 12
j_call: TRBJ1-1
clone_size: NA
v_call: TRBV6-5
d_call: TRBD1
cdr3_nt: TGTGCCAGCAGGAAGGGGGCGACTGAAGCTTTCTTT
cdr3_aa: CASRKGATEAFF

cdr3_length: 17
j_call: TRBJ2-1
clone_size: few
v_call: TRBV28
d_call: TRBD2
cdr3_nt: TGTGCCAGCAGTTCCCATGGAAGCGGGGGGGGAAACAATGAGCAGTTCTTC
cdr3_aa: CASSSHGSGGGNNEQFF

cdr3_length: 12
j_call: TRBJ2-5
clone_size: NA
v_call: TRBV29-1
d_call: NA
cdr3_nt: TGCAGCGTTGGACCTGGTGGCAAGACCCAGTACTTC
cdr3_aa: CSVGPGGKTQYF